The rows below give T cell receptor beta chains drawn from one sample of a study of identical twins. Each CDR3 protein gets one entry after TCRdb re-called the 5' RACE reads with MiXCR. The sample lists 700,000 or so distinct CDR3 sequences; around 8.3% were seen once. The sample also formed part of further work on yellow fever vaccine responses in identical twins.

Sequenced: PBMCs. The receptors shown here come from a woman aged 18-29 years in good health. Both conserved end residues are part of each CDR3. A D gene is named only where the DNA matches it firmly. Expanded clones are given a class, and other clones once, few, many or no size at all.

V	D	size	J	CDR3	DNA
TRBV19	-	many	TRBJ1-5	CASSTRGRINQPQHF	TGTGCCAGTAGTACACGTGGGCGGATCAATCAGCCCCAGCATTTT
TRBV6-1	TRBD2	many	TRBJ2-3	CASSESAGGSTDTQYF	TGTGCCAGCAGTGAATCAGCGGGGGGGAGCACAGATACGCAGTATTTT
TRBV11-3	-	few	TRBJ2-1	CASSLTGHHDNEQFF	TGTGCCAGCAGCTTGACGGGACATCACGACAATGAGCAGTTCTTC
TRBV20-1	-	many	TRBJ1-1	CSARAPRGLTEAFF	TGCAGTGCTAGAGCCCCGCGGGGGCTCACTGAAGCTTTCTTT
TRBV4-2	-	few	TRBJ2-1	CASSQERDKYNEQFF	TGTGCCAGCAGCCAAGAGAGGGACAAGTACAATGAGCAGTTCTTC
TRBV3-1	-	-	TRBJ1-3	CASSQGDRNRANTIYF	TGTGCCAGCAGCCAAGGTGACAGGAACCGCGCCAACACCATATATTTT
TRBV12-3/TRBV12-4	-	many	TRBJ2-1	CASSLTGNEQFF	TGTGCCAGCAGTTTGACGGGCAATGAGCAGTTCTTC
TRBV4-2	TRBD2	-	TRBJ2-2	CASSQEVRLAGVVDTGELFF	TGTGCCAGCAGCCAAGAGGTCCGGCTAGCGGGAGTAGTTGACACCGGGGAGCTGTTTTTT
TRBV7-6	-	-	TRBJ2-3	CASTDISGAADTQYF	TGTGCCAGCACCGATATCTCCGGCGCGGCAGATACGCAGTATTTT
TRBV12-3/TRBV12-4	TRBD1	many	TRBJ2-7	CASGGGTAGYEQYF	TGTGCCAGTGGGGGTGGGACAGCAGGCTACGAGCAGTACTTC
TRBV28	TRBD2	-	TRBJ2-7	CASSSVASGHYEQYF	TGTGCCAGCAGTTCGGTGGCTAGCGGGCACTACGAGCAGTACTTC
TRBV29-1	-	few	TRBJ2-2	CSVWEQNTGELFF	TGCAGCGTTTGGGAACAGAACACCGGGGAGCTGTTTTTT
TRBV10-3	TRBD1	many	TRBJ2-3	CAIRPTGGTDTQYF	TGTGCCATCAGGCCGACAGGGGGCACAGATACGCAGTATTTT
TRBV28	-	few	TRBJ2-4	CASRIGVSLAKNIQYF	TGTGCCAGCAGGATAGGGGTTTCTCTAGCCAAAAACATTCAGTACTTC
TRBV4-3	-	few	TRBJ2-1	CASSQVASEQFF	TGCGCCAGCAGCCAAGTGGCTAGTGAGCAGTTCTTC
TRBV27	-	few	TRBJ2-1	CASQGGTSYNEQFF	TGTGCCAGCCAGGGGGGGACCTCCTACAATGAGCAGTTCTTC
TRBV2	-	many	TRBJ1-2	CASSEGSATNYGYTF	TGTGCCAGCAGTGAAGGATCAGCCACTAACTATGGCTACACCTTC
TRBV10-3	-	few	TRBJ1-1	CAIGPRVDTEAFF	TGTGCCATTGGTCCCCGGGTGGACACTGAAGCTTTCTTT
TRBV19	-	-	TRBJ2-5	CASSTGDMGETQYF	TGTGCCAGTAGCACTGGGGACATGGGAGAGACCCAGTACTTC
TRBV5-1	-	many	TRBJ2-5	CASSLTMETQYF	TGCGCCAGCAGCTTGACGATGGAGACCCAGTACTTC
TRBV5-5	TRBD1	few	TRBJ2-3	CASSLEDRGRLDTQYF	TGTGCCAGCAGCTTGGAGGACAGGGGGCGCTTAGATACGCAGTATTTT
TRBV29-1	-	-	TRBJ2-2	CSVVGTMNTGELFF	TGCAGCGTGGTTGGAACAATGAACACCGGGGAGCTGTTTTTT
TRBV5-1	TRBD2	few	TRBJ2-1	CASSFSVAGPYNEQFF	TGCGCCAGCAGCTTCTCGGTAGCGGGGCCCTACAATGAGCAGTTCTTC
TRBV12-3/TRBV12-4	TRBD1	many	TRBJ2-6	CASSRTGAFSGANVLTF	TGTGCCAGCAGTCGGACAGGCGCCTTCTCTGGGGCCAACGTCCTGACTTTC